A single sample is the source of the 13 T cell receptor beta chains below, sequenced in a study of breast tumors, draining lymph nodes, adjacent tissues (dated by TCRdb to 2016 to 2018). Lymph node samples were obtained from the axillary draining lymph nodes of breast cancer patients. Libraries were made using multiplex PCR. TCRdb names Illumina HiSeq 2000 as the instrument used. TCRdb trimmed public reads at Q25 via fastp, called clones via MiXCR and kept in-frame beta chains. Rows matching on CDR3 protein sequence are summarized as one entry with the most common DNA and genes. Here the sample has 200,000 to 300,000 distinct CDR3 sequences; around 30% occur a single time. The ten most abundant clones make up around 1% of the sample. Sequencing input: axillary lymph node tissue. All receptors derive from a female donor with breast cancer. Some clones in this sample may be carry-over from other donors' samples.

This clonotype was seen at least ten times. V usage is TRBV20-1 and J usage is TRBJ1-6; 11 bases align to TRBD1. V lost 1 base to trimming and J lost 9 bases; unmatched junction nucleotides: 8. This CDR3 is 16 amino acids long. Germline-derived CDR1 and CDR2 are DFQATT and SNEGSKA (reference sequence). CDR3 DNA: TGCAGTGCTAGAGGTGGTCCAGGACAGGGGGCTTCACCCCTCCACTTT. Its protein product is CSARGGPGQGASPLHF.

Many counts were recorded for this clonotype. The chain links TRBV20-1 to TRBJ2-7, with TRBD1 identical over 7 bases. This CDR3 contains 13 residues. Per the germline V gene, CDR1 is DFQATT and CDR2 is SNEGSKA (reference sequence). V lost 3 bases and J lost 1; bases outside the gene matches: 3. For the CDR3, the DNA is TGCAGTGCTAGGCCGGGACAGTCCTACGAGCAGTACTTC. Amino acid sequence: CSARPGQSYEQYF.

As concerns this clonotype: At one boundary the junction diverges from the germline segment, which might be a read error. This chain connects TRBV2 to TRBJ2-3; D call uncertain. CDR3 size: 11 residues. The germline V gene has CDR1 SNHLY and CDR2 FYNNEI. The CDR3: CVSSEALSLYF. The CDR3 DNA follows: TGTGTCAGCAGCGAAGCGCTTAGTCTGTATTTT.

This clonotype was observed a handful of times. A much larger clone differs by one base, so this may be a read error. The chain carries TRBV12-3 or TRBV12-4 and TRBJ2-7; 8 positions match TRBD1. V lost 8 bases, J lost 6 bases, and 6 bases stayed unmatched. The CDR3 consists of 12 residues. CDR3 region: CASRTGLGEQYF. The CDR3, as DNA: TGTGCCAGCCGGACAGGGCTCGGCGAGCAGTACTTC.

V usage is TRBV30 and J usage is TRBJ1-6; the D is unclear. Per the germline V gene, CDR1 is GTSNPN and CDR2 is SVGIG (reference sequence). The CDR3 covers 18 residues. The V gene lost 2 bases and the J gene lost 0 bases, with 17 bases spanning the gap. The CDR3 DNA reads TGTGCCTGGAGTACCGGACTCTTATCCAGCTCCTATAATTCACCCCTCCACTTT. Translated: CAWSTGLLSSSYNSPLHF.

The chain uses TRBV19 and TRBJ2-1; a weak D match, TRBD2 (6 bases). There are 16 residues in the CDR3. The V and J ends lost 3 bases and 6 bases respectively, with 18 bases between them. Germline V lookup: CDR1 LNHDA, CDR2 SQIVND (reference sequence). The DNA for the CDR3 is TGTGCCAGTAGTATGGAGGACGGAGGGCCCCTCAATGAGCAGTTCTTC. Translated, it gives CASSMEDGGPLNEQFF.

This clonotype occurred once. Compared with germline, one end of the junction differs, possibly owing to a read error. This chain joins TRBV5-1 and TRBJ2-3; 14 bases line up with TRBD2. The germline gives CDR1 SGHRS, CDR2 YFSETQ. The CDR3 length is 13 residues. The CDR3 loop is CASSDGLAGGDRF. The CDR3 coding sequence is TGCGCCAGCAGCGACGGACTAGCGGGGGGTGACCGTTTT.

The gene calls are TRBV29-1 and TRBJ2-2; no firm D call. The CDR3 length is 13 residues. Germline CDR1 is SQVTM and CDR2 is ANQGSEA. With 4 bases removed from V and 6 bases from J, the gap between germline ends came to 12 bases. Here the CDR3 reads CSVAGGRAGELFF. The CDR3 DNA reads as TGCAGCGTTGCGGGCGGTAGGGCCGGGGAGCTGTTTTTT.

There are many counts of this clonotype. The chain links TRBV7-9 to TRBJ2-3; a possible D gene is TRBD2 (5 bases). V lost 4 bases and J 3 bases, leaving 5 bases between the germline ends. Germline CDR1 reads SEHNR; CDR2 reads FQNEAQ (reference sequence). CDR3 length equals 12 residues. The CDR3 DNA follows: TGTGCCAGCAGCTGGACTACAGATACGCAGTATTTT. It translates to CASSWTTDTQYF. The full variable domain, rest sourced from reference TRBV7-9 and TRBJ2-3, is DTGVSQNPRHKITKRGQNVTFRCDPISEHNRLYWYRQTLGQGPEFLTYFQNEAQLEKSRLLSDRFSAERPKGSFSTLEIQRTEQGDSAMYLCASSWTTDTQYFGPGTRLTVL.

This clonotype was seen at least ten times. This chain links TRBV11-2 with TRBJ2-7; TRBD2 matches at 7 bases. The CDR3 has 17 amino acids. Germline assignment: CDR1 SGHAT and CDR2 FQNNGV. J gave up 0 bases and V 1 base, and 9 bases lay outside the gene matches. CDR3 protein: CASSLGGGTSISYEQYF. The CDR3 DNA reads TGTGCCAGCAGCTTAGGGGGAGGGACCAGCATCTCCTACGAGCAGTACTTC. Together with reference TRBV11-2 and TRBJ2-7, the CDR3 gives the full variable domain: EAGVAQSPRYKIIEKRQSVAFWCNPISGHATLYWYQQILGQGPKLLIQFQNNGVVDDSQLPKDRFSAERLKGVDSTLKIQPAKLEDSAVYLCASSLGGGTSISYEQYFGPGTRLTVT.

Regarding this clonotype: Just one base apart from a much larger clone, this may be a read error. V gene TRBV6-5 combines with J gene TRBJ2-2; D is perhaps TRBD1 or TRBD2 (6 bases each). Between the trimmed V and J ends, which lost 8 bases and 1 base, there was a span of 17 bases. This CDR3 has 16 amino acids. Germline CDR1 reads MNHEY; CDR2 reads SVGAGI. CDR3 residues: CASGRKGGGNTGELFF. The CDR3 nucleotides read TGTGCCAGCGGGCGGAAGGGGGGAGGGAACACCGGGGAGCTGTTTTTT.

V usage is TRBV12-5 and J usage is TRBJ2-3; 12 positions agree with TRBD2. Per germline, CDR1 LGHNT and CDR2 FRNRAP. V trimming: 3 bases; J trimming: 2 bases; junction bases outside the gene matches: 6. This CDR3 region has 17 residues. CDR3 DNA: TGTGCTAGTGGTTTCGCGGGACTAGCGGGCTTCACAGATACGCAGTATTTT. Translated: CASGFAGLAGFTDTQYF.

This clonotype was found many times. The chain combines TRBV4-1 with TRBJ2-7, with D possibly TRBD1 on 6 matching bases. The germline V gene encodes CDR1 MGHRA and CDR2 YSYEKL. This CDR3 contains 14 residues. V was trimmed by 5 bases and J by 0 bases, leaving 11 bases between them. CDR3 DNA sequence: TGCGCCAGCAGCAGTTACAGGGACTCCTACGAGCAGTACTTC. Translating it yields CASSSYRDSYEQYF.